The 14 T cell receptor beta chains presented below share a single source sample, sequenced in a study of T cell responses to AZD1222 COVID-19 vaccine. Profiled with immunoSEQ multiplex PCR; TCRdb holds only in-frame clones, not every one. The sample shows roughly 80,000 clones, around 89% of them seen only once. Material: peripheral blood, obtained on day 0 of MenACWY control vaccination. The source is an adult in good health.

In its sample, this clone was seen once. The J gene is TRBJ2-7, the V gene TRBV28; possibly TRBD2 for D (7 bases). This CDR3 is built from 14 residues. Germline-derived CDR1 and CDR2 are MDHEN and SYDVKM. V was trimmed by 7 bases and J by 3 bases, leaving 16 bases between them. This CDR3 reads CASIGGTTNYEQYF. DNA for the CDR3: TGTGCCAGCATAGGGGGGACTACAAACTACGAGCAGTACTTC.

This chain uses TRBV6-1 with TRBJ1-3; D not certain. Germline V gene lookup returns CDR1 MNHNS and CDR2 SASEGT. The V and J ends lost 1 base and 0 bases respectively, with 7 bases between them. This CDR3 region has 15 residues. This CDR3 is CASSEDSYSGNTIYF. The CDR3 region has the DNA TGTGCCAGCAGTGAAGACAGTTACTCTGGAAACACCATATATTTT.

The J gene is TRBJ1-1, the V gene TRBV5-5, with D uncertain. Trimming left V 0 bases short and J 3 bases short, with 3 bases between. The length of the CDR3 is 12 residues. Germline V gives CDR1 SGHKS, CDR2 YYEKEE (reference sequence). CDR3 coding DNA: TGTGCCAGCAGCTTGGAGGACACTGAAGCTTTCTTT. Its protein is CASSLEDTEAFF.

The sample holds one count of this clone. The chain couples TRBV29-1 to TRBJ1-1; D might be TRBD1 (5 bases). V was shortened by 3 bases and J by 6 bases, with 11 bases between the two germline ends. The CDR3 sequence is 12 residues long. The germline V gene encodes CDR1 SQVTM and CDR2 ANQGSEA. Here the CDR3 reads CSVETAGAEAFF. CDR3 coding DNA: TGCAGCGTTGAGACAGCTGGGGCTGAAGCTTTCTTT.

This clone was seen only once. The chain has TRBV27 and TRBJ2-3; possibly TRBD1 for D (6 bases). V was shortened by 0 bases and J by 5 bases, with 30 bases between the two germline ends. The CDR3 runs to 21 residues. Germline V gene sequence: CDR1 MNHEY, CDR2 SMNVEV (reference sequence). The CDR3 loop is CASSLSKRGAYQKEDRDTQYF. CDR3 nucleotide sequence: TGTGCCAGCAGTTTATCAAAGCGAGGCGCGTATCAAAAGGAGGACAGAGATACGCAGTATTTT.

V is TRBV11-3 and J is TRBJ2-2; D is unresolved. There are 16 residues in the CDR3. Germline V gene sequence: CDR1 SGHNT, CDR2 YENEEA. V gave up 4 bases and J gave up 6 bases, with 18 bases separating them. CDR3: CASSSNHFLGSGELFF. The CDR3 nucleotides are TGTGCCAGCAGCTCTAATCATTTCCTGGGATCCGGGGAGCTGTTTTTT.

V usage is TRBV2 and J usage is TRBJ1-1; D is possibly TRBD1 (5 bases). V gave up 5 bases and J gave up 5 bases, with 18 bases separating them. Germline-derived CDR1 and CDR2 are SNHLY and FYNNEI. This CDR3 contains 15 residues. The CDR3 bases are TGTGCCAGCAGTACCATCCCGGGGGGAAGAACTGAAGCTTTCTTT. Its translation: CASSTIPGGRTEAFF.

The V gene is TRBV6-5, the J gene TRBJ2-3, with a possible D match to TRBD1 (5 bases). The V end was cut by 2 bases, the J end by 6 bases, with 12 bases between. Per the germline V gene, CDR1 is MNHEY and CDR2 is SVGAGI. This CDR3 has 14 amino acids. CDR3 sequence (DNA): TGTGCCAGCAGTTACGGGCAGGGCCCTGATACGCAGTATTTT. It codes for CASSYGQGPDTQYF.

This chain joins TRBV9 and TRBJ2-7; D unclear. CDR3 size: 13 residues. Between the trimmed V and J ends, which lost 4 bases and 6 bases, there was a span of 14 bases. Looked up from germline, CDR1 is SGDLS and CDR2 is YYNGEE. CDR3 nucleotide sequence: TGTGCCAGCAGCCCCGCTAATACGGGCGAGCAGTACTTC. Its translation is CASSPANTGEQYF. The complete variable domain, with remaining parts taken from reference TRBV9 and TRBJ2-7, reads DSGVTQTPKHLITATGQRVTLRCSPRSGDLSVYWYQQSLDQGLQFLIQYYNGEERAKGNILERFSAQQFPDLHSELNLSSLELGDSALYFCASSPANTGEQYFGPGTRLTVT.

This chain connects TRBV19 to TRBJ2-1, with 7 positions matching TRBD1. Germline V gives CDR1 LNHDA, CDR2 SQIVND (reference sequence). This CDR3 spans 15 amino acids. V trimming: 5 bases; J trimming: 8 bases; junction bases outside the gene matches: 12. CDR3 protein: CASSLVSTGQDEQFF. As DNA, the CDR3 is TGTGCCAGTAGTCTAGTATCGACAGGGCAAGATGAGCAGTTCTTC.

The chain carries TRBV5-4 and TRBJ1-2; TRBD1 agrees at 12 bases. V shed 3 bases and J 7 bases; nucleotides not matched to a gene: 7. CDR1 SGHNT and CDR2 YYREEE come from the germline V gene (reference sequence). CDR3 length: 15 residues. CDR3 residues: CASSSGDRGPSGYTF. The CDR3 DNA follows: TGTGCCAGCAGCTCGGGGGACAGGGGGCCGTCTGGCTACACCTTC.

A single count supports this clone. DNA for the CDR3: TGCGCCAGCAGCTTGATGCTACGGGCAGGGGGCGGGTACGAGCAGTACTTC. Translating gives CASSLMLRAGGGYEQYF. The chain combines TRBV5-1 with TRBJ2-7; TRBD1 matches at 8 bases. Trimming took 1 base from V and 4 from J; bases not matched to a gene: 13. CDR1 is SGHRS and CDR2 is YFSETQ in the germline V gene. The CDR3 spans 17 residues.

As to this clone: This sample also contains other DNA sequences that code for the same CDR3. The J gene is TRBJ1-1, the V gene TRBV12-3 or TRBV12-4; D call uncertain. CDR3 length: 13 amino acids. V lost 2 bases and J 2 bases, leaving 6 bases between the germline ends. This CDR3 is CASSLKGNTEAFF. In DNA, the CDR3 is TGTGCCAGCAGTTTAAAGGGAAACACTGAAGCTTTCTTT.

V is TRBV28 and J is TRBJ2-1, with D unclear. The CDR3 spans 14 residues. The V gene's germline CDR1 is MDHEN and CDR2 SYDVKM. With 3 bases removed from V and 4 bases from J, the gap between germline ends came to 10 bases. The CDR3 bases are TGTGCCAGCAGTTTGGAGCAGGTATACAATGAGCAGTTCTTC. This codes for CASSLEQVYNEQFF.